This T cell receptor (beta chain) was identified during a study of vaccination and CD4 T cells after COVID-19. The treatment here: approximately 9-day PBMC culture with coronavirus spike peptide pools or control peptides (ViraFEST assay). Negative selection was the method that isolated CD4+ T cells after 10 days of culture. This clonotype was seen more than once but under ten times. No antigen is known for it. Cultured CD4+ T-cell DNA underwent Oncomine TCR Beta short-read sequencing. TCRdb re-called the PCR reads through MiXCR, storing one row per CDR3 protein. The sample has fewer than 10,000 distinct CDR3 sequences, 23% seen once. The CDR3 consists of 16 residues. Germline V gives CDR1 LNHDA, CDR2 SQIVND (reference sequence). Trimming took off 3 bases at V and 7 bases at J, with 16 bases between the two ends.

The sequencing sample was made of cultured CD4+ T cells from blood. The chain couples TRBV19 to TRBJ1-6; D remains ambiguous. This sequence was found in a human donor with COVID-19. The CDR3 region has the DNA TGTGCCAGTAGTATGGAGACGGGAGGTGGAAATTCACCCCTCCACTTT. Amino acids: CASSMETGGGNSPLHF.